The clone carrying this T cell receptor beta chain was seen more than once but under ten times. Its antigen is not identified. The source of the sample is a study of beta chain features in type 1 diabetes. Turning to the study itself: Healthy donors and patients showed comparable age, gender and cell yields.

General observations from the study: Healthy donors had naive, central memory and Treg TCRB repertoires that appeared less similar than those seen among patients. A moderate, significant TCRB CDR3 shortening appeared in type 1 diabetes across four CD4+ subsets.

Expressed TCRB transcripts were sequenced because the isolated RNA had all been reverse transcribed beforehand. Method: immunoSEQ multiplex PCR; TCRdb's copy keeps in-frame clones and lacks some. The sample consists of some 350,000 clones, over 8.5% of them appearing once. CDR1 is MDHEN, CDR2 SYDVKM, per germline. V shed 8 bases and J 3 bases; nucleotides not matched to a gene: 1. The CDR3 totals 14 residues. V is TRBV28 and J is TRBJ2-3; TRBD2 matches 14 bases. The sequenced sample was central memory CD4+ T cells from blood. The receptor was derived from a man between 25 and 39 years old with type 1 diabetes. The CDR3 spells CASGTSGSTDTQYF. The CDR3 DNA reads TGTGCCAGCGGGACTAGCGGGAGTACAGATACGCAGTATTTT.